This passage covers 12 T cell receptor beta chains from one sample sequenced in a study of T cell responses to AZD1222 COVID-19 vaccine. Libraries were prepared by immunoSEQ multiplex PCR; TCRdb keeps only in-frame clonotypes and omits some of them. The sample shows 110,000 or so clones, roughly 90% of them seen only once. The specimen was peripheral blood, collected on day 0 of AZD1222 vaccination. The receptors originated from an adult in good health.

CDR3 in DNA: TGTGCCAGCAGTTACTCGAGGCGGACTAGCACAGATACGCAGTATTTT. Amino acids: CASSYSRRTSTDTQYF. The chain is built from TRBV6-5 and TRBJ2-3, with D possibly being TRBD2 (5 bases). Per the germline V gene, CDR1 is MNHEY and CDR2 is SVGAGI. The CDR3 loop spans 16 amino acids. V dropped 0 bases and J dropped 0 bases, with 10 bases sitting between them.

The V gene is TRBV2, the J gene TRBJ1-5, with D perhaps matching TRBD1 (5 bases). This CDR3 contains 15 residues. CDR1 and CDR2 (germline): SNHLY, FYNNEI. V lost 6 bases to trimming and J lost 1 base, with 13 bases between them. The CDR3 sequence: CASSVGTVSNQPQHF. DNA for the CDR3: TGTGCCAGCAGCGTCGGGACGGTCAGCAATCAGCCCCAGCATTTT.

The chain has TRBV5-6 and TRBJ2-7, with D tentatively TRBD1 or TRBD2 (5 bases each). The length of the CDR3 is 15 residues. Germline V lookup: CDR1 SGHDT, CDR2 YYEEEE. The V end was cut by 5 bases, the J end by 7 bases, with 22 bases between. CDR3 sequence (DNA): TGTGCCAGCAGTTACCCGGGACGGTCATTAGTTGAGCAGTACTTC. Translating gives CASSYPGRSLVEQYF.

The chain combines TRBV4-1 with TRBJ2-7; the D is unclear. CDR3 length: 14 residues. Trimming removed 1 base from V and 3 bases from J, with 10 bases in between. The germline V gene has CDR1 MGHRA and CDR2 YSYEKL. The CDR3 DNA reads TGCGCCAGCAGCCAAGTCCCTAGAAACTACGAGCAGTACTTC. Translation: CASSQVPRNYEQYF.

The V and J genes are TRBV5-1 and TRBJ2-2, with 8 bases that match TRBD1. The CDR3 consists of 15 residues. CDR1 and CDR2 (germline): SGHRS, YFSETQ. V lost 0 bases to trimming and J lost 8 bases; unmatched junction nucleotides: 6. CDR3 DNA: TGCGCCAGCAGCTTGGATGGACAGGGCTTGGGGGAGCTGTTTTTT. Translating gives CASSLDGQGLGELFF.

A few counts support this clone. The sample carries other DNA sequences with the same CDR3. This chain joins TRBV30 and TRBJ1-1, with no clear D. Germline V gene lookup returns CDR1 GTSNPN and CDR2 SVGIG (reference sequence). Trimming pared 0 bases from V and 0 bases from J, leaving 14 bases between. The length of the CDR3 is 16 residues. The CDR3 here is CAWSVGDGEMNTEAFF. CDR3 nucleotides: TGTGCCTGGAGTGTAGGTGACGGGGAAATGAACACTGAAGCTTTCTTT.

The V and J genes are TRBV9 and TRBJ2-7; D is unclear. Germline V lookup: CDR1 SGDLS, CDR2 YYNGEE. V lost 0 bases and J lost 2, with 6 bases in between. This CDR3 comprises 13 residues. CDR3 sequence (DNA): TGTGCCAGCAGCGTAGATGGCACCTACGAGCAGTACTTC. Translated: CASSVDGTYEQYF.

The CDR3 coding sequence is TGTGCCAGCAGCTTGGACGGGATGGGGAAGGAAAAACTGTTTTTT. This gives the protein CASSLDGMGKEKLFF. This sequence joins TRBV5-4 and TRBJ1-4; D gene ambiguous. The germline V gene has CDR1 SGHNT and CDR2 YYREEE (reference sequence). Trimming left V 0 bases short and J 8 bases short, with 14 bases between. The CDR3 is 15 amino acids.

The sample holds a few counts of this clone. The chain has TRBV28 and TRBJ2-1, with 10 positions matching TRBD2. The junction had 8 bases not matched to a gene; V was cut back by 6 bases and J by 6 bases. There are 15 residues in the CDR3. In germline, CDR1 is MDHEN, CDR2 SYDVKM. The CDR3 DNA sequence: TGTGCCAGCAGGGGAAGCGGGGGGGGCAGCAATGAGCAGTTCTTC. Translation gives CASRGSGGGSNEQFF.

This chain links TRBV20-1 with TRBJ2-1, with 10 bases fitting TRBD2. Germline loops: CDR1 DFQATT, CDR2 SNEGSKA (reference sequence). V was pared by 3 bases and J by 3 bases, with 17 bases of the junction left unmatched. CDR3 size: 19 residues. Here the CDR3 DNA reads TGCAGTGCTAGTCCAGCTGACCCTTCTCTAGCGGGAGTCTACAATGAGCAGTTCTTC. Translated: CSASPADPSLAGVYNEQFF.

The rearrangement uses TRBV5-4 and TRBJ2-5; 7 nucleotides line up with TRBD1. V trimming: 0 bases; J trimming: 5 bases; junction bases outside the gene matches: 7. CDR1 and CDR2 (germline): SGHNT, YYREEE (reference sequence). The CDR3 totals 15 residues. CDR3 DNA sequence: TGTGCCAGCAGCTTGGACCTGACCAGGGGGGAGACCCAGTACTTC. Translated, it gives CASSLDLTRGETQYF.

The chain has TRBV27 and TRBJ2-4; 7 bases match TRBD1. Germline V gene lookup returns CDR1 MNHEY and CDR2 SMNVEV (reference sequence). The CDR3 covers 18 residues. Trimming at V came to 7 bases and at J to 0 bases, leaving 15 bases not matched to a gene. The CDR3 reads CASINLGTVTLAKNIQYF. As DNA, the CDR3 is TGTGCCAGCATTAATCTAGGGACAGTGACTTTAGCCAAAAACATTCAGTACTTC.